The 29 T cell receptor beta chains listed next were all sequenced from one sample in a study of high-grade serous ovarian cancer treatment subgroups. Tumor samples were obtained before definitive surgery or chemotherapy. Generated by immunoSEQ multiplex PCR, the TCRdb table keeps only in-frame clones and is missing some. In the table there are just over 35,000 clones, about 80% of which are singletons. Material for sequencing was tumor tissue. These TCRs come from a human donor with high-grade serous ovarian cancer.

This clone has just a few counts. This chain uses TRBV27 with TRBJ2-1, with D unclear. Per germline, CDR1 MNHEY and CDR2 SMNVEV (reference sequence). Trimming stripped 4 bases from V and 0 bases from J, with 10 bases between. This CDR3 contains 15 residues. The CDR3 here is CASSSFQSSYNEQFF. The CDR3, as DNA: TGTGCCAGCAGTTCTTTTCAAAGCTCCTACAATGAGCAGTTCTTC.

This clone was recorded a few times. The CDR3 nucleotides read TGTGCCAGCAGCTTCCGGCCATCCCACTCCTACGAGCAGTACTTC. It is translated as CASSFRPSHSYEQYF. The rearrangement links TRBV5-6 to TRBJ2-7; no definite D call. Germline-derived CDR1 and CDR2 are SGHDT and YYEEEE. V lost 2 bases to trimming and J lost 0 bases, with 12 bases between them. The CDR3 has 15 residues.

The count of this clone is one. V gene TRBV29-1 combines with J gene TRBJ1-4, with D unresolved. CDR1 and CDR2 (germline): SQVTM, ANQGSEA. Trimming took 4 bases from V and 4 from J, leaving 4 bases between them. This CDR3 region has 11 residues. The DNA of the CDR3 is TGCAGCGTTGCCCTTAATGAAAAACTGTTTTTT. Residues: CSVALNEKLFF.

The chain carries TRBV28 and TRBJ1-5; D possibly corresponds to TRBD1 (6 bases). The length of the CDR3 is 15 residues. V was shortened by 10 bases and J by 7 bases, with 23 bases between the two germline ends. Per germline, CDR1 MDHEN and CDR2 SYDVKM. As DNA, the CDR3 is TGTGCCACCGCCTTCAGGGGCACCAACGGGCAGCCCCAGCATTTT. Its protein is CATAFRGTNGQPQHF.

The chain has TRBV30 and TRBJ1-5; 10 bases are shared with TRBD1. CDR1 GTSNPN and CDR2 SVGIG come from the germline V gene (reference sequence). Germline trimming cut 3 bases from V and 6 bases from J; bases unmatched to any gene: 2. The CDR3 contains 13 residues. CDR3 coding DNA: TGTGCCTGGAGGAGGACAGGGGGTCAGCCCCAGCATTTT. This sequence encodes CAWRRTGGQPQHF. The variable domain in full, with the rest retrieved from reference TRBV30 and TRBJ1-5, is SQTIHQWPATLVQPVGSPLSLECTVEGTSNPNLYWYRQAAGRGLQLLFYSVGIGQISSEVPQNLSASRPQDRQFILSSKKLLLSDSGFYLCAWRRTGGQPQHFGDGTRLSIL.

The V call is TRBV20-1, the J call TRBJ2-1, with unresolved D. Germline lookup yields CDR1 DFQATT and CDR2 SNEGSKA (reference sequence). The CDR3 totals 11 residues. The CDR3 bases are TGCAGCAACATTAGATTGGGTGAGCAGTTCTTC. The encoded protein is CSNIRLGEQFF.

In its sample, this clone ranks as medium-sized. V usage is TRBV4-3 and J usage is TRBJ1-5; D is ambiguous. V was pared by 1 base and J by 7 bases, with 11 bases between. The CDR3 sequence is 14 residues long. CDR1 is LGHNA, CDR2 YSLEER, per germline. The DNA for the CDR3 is TGCGCCAGCAGCCAAGCTAGGTTCGCCCAGCCCCAGCATTTT. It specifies CASSQARFAQPQHF.

The CDR3: CASTPVMGVGTEAFF. The DNA of the CDR3 is TGCGCCAGCACCCCGGTCATGGGGGTCGGGACTGAAGCTTTCTTT. The chain couples TRBV4-1 to TRBJ1-1, with D possibly matching TRBD1 (5 bases). V lost 7 bases and J lost 5, with 20 bases in between. The CDR3 contains 15 residues. The germline gives CDR1 MGHRA, CDR2 YSYEKL.

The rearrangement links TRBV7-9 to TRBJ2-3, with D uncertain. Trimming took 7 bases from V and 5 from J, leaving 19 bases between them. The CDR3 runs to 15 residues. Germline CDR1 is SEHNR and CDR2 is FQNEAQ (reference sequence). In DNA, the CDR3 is TGTGCCAGCACCTCCACCGGATTTTCGGGAGATACGCAGTATTTT. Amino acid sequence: CASTSTGFSGDTQYF.

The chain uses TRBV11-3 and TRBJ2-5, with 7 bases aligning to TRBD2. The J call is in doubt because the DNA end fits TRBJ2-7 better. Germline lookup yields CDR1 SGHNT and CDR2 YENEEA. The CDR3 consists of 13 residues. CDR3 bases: TGTGCCAGCAGCTTAGGGCGGGGGTACGAGCAGTACTTC. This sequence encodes CASSLGRGYEQYF.

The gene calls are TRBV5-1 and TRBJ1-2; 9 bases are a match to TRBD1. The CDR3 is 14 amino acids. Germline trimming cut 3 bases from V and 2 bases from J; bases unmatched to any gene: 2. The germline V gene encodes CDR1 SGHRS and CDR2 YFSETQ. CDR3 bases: TGCGCCAGCAGCTGGGACAGGGCCAACTATGGCTACACCTTC. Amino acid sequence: CASSWDRANYGYTF.

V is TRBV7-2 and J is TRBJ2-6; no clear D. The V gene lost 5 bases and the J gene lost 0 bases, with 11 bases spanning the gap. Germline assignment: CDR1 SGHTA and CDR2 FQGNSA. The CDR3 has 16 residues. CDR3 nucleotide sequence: TGTGCCAGCAGCCCATTCCGGTACTCTGGGGCCAACGTCCTGACTTTC. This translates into CASSPFRYSGANVLTF. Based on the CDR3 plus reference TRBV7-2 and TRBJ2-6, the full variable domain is GAGVSQSPSNKVTEKGKDVELRCDPISGHTALYWYRQSLGQGLEFLIYFQGNSAPDKSGLPSDRFSAERTGGSVSTLTIQRTQQEDSAVYLCASSPFRYSGANVLTFGAGSRLTVL.

The DNA of the CDR3 is TGTGCCACCGAGCGCCAGGCAACAGATACGCAGTATTTT. Its translation is CATERQATDTQYF. The chain carries TRBV15 and TRBJ2-3; D is undetermined. Looked up from germline, CDR1 is LNHNV and CDR2 is YYDKDF (reference sequence). Trimming cost V 8 bases and J 3 bases, with 12 bases left between them. This CDR3 region has 13 residues.

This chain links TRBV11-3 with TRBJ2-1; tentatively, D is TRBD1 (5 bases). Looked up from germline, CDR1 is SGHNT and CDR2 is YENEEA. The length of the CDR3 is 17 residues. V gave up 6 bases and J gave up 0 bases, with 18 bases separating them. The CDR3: CASSRIKGADSYNEQFF. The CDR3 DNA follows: TGTGCCAGCAGTCGTATTAAAGGGGCGGACTCCTACAATGAGCAGTTCTTC.

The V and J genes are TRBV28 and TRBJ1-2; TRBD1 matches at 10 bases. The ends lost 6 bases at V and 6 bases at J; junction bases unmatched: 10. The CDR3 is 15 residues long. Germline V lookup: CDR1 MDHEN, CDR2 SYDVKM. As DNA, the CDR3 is TGTGCCAGCAGCGTCCCGGGACAGGGGTTCGATGGCTACACCTTC. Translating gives CASSVPGQGFDGYTF.

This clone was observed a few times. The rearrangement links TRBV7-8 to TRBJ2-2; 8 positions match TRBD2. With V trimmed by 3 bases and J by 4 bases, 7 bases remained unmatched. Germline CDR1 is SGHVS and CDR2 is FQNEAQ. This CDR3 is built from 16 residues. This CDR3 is CASSFFGRASTGELFF. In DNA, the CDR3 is TGTGCCAGCAGCTTTTTCGGGAGGGCCAGCACCGGGGAGCTGTTTTTT.

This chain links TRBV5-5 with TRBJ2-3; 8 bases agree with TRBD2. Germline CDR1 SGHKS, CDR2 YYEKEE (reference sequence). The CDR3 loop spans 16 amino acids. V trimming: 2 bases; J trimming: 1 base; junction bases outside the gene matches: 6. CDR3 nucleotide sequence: TGTGCCAGCAGCTTCTTCCTAGCGGGTGGCACAGATACGCAGTATTTT. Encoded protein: CASSFFLAGGTDTQYF.

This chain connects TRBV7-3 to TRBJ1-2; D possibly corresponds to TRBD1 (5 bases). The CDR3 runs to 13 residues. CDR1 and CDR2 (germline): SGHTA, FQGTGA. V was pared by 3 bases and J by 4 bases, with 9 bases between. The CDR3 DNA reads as TGTGCCAGCAGCTTGGGGCCCCCCTATGGCTACACCTTC. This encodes CASSLGPPYGYTF.

In DNA, the CDR3 is TGTGCCAGCAGCTACACCTCCCAGCAGTTCTTC. Translation gives CASSYTSQQFF. The rearrangement links TRBV2 to TRBJ2-1; D unresolved. The germline CDR1 and CDR2 sequences are SNHLY and FYNNEI. V was shortened by 6 bases and J by 11 bases, with 11 bases between the two germline ends. The CDR3 consists of 11 residues.

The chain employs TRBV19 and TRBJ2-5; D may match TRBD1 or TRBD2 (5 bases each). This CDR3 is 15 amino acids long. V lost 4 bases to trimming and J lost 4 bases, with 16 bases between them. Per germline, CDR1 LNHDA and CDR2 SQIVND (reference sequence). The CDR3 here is CASSTGRGLGETQYF. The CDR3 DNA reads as TGTGCCAGTAGTACGGGACGGGGCCTTGGAGAGACCCAGTACTTC.

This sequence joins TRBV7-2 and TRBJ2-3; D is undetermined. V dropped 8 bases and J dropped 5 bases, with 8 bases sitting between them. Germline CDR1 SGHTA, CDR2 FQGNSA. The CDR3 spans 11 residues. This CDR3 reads CASRLKDTQYF. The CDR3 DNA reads TGTGCCAGCCGCCTAAAAGATACGCAGTATTTT.

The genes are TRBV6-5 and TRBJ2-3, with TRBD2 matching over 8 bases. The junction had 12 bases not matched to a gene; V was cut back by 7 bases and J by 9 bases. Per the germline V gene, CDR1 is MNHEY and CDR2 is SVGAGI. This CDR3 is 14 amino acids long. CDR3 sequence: CASTGLSGGGTQYF. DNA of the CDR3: TGTGCCAGCACCGGCCTAAGCGGGGGCGGGACGCAGTATTTT.

The CDR3 is CASSIERISYNEQFF. The DNA of the CDR3 is TGCGCCAGCAGCATAGAGCGGATTTCATACAATGAGCAGTTCTTC. V usage is TRBV5-1 and J usage is TRBJ2-1; D may be TRBD2 (5 bases). CDR1 is SGHRS, CDR2 YFSETQ, per germline. Trimming shortened V by 4 bases and J by 4 bases, and 15 bases separated the two germline ends. The CDR3 consists of 15 residues.

In nucleotides, the CDR3 is TGTGCCAGCAGTCCCTTACAGGGCTCCAATCAGCCCCAGCATTTT. Translation gives CASSPLQGSNQPQHF. The J gene is TRBJ1-5, the V gene TRBV28; D is perhaps TRBD1 (6 bases). With 5 bases removed from V and 3 bases from J, the gap between germline ends came to 14 bases. The CDR3 is 15 residues long. CDR1 and CDR2 (germline): MDHEN, SYDVKM.

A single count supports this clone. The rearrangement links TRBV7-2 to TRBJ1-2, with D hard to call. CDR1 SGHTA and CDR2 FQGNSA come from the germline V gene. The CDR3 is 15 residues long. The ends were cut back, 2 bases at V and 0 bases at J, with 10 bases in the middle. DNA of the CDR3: TGTGCCAGCAGCTTAACGGGGAGGACTAACTATGGCTACACCTTC. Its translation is CASSLTGRTNYGYTF. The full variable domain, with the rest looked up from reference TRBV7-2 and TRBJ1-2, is GAGVSQSPSNKVTEKGKDVELRCDPISGHTALYWYRQSLGQGLEFLIYFQGNSAPDKSGLPSDRFSAERTGGSVSTLTIQRTQQEDSAVYLCASSLTGRTNYGYTFGSGTRLTVV.

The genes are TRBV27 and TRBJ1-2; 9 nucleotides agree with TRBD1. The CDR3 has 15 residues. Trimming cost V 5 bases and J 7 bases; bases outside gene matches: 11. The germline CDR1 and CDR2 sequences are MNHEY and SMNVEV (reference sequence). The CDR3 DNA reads TGTGCCAGCAGTCGTCCCGGGACAGGGCCCCGTGGCTACACCTTC. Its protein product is CASSRPGTGPRGYTF.

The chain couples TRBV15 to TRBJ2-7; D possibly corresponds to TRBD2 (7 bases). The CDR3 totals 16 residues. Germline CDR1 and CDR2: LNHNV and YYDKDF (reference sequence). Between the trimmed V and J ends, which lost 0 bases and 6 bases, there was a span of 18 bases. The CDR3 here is CATSRDRTRGPIEQYF. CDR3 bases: TGTGCCACCAGCAGAGATCGAACGCGGGGGCCGATCGAGCAGTACTTC.

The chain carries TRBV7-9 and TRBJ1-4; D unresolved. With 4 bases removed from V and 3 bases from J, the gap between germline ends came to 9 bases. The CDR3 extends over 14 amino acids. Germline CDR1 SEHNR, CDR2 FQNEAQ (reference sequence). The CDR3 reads CASSWAGPNEKLFF. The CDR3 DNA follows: TGTGCCAGCAGCTGGGCAGGTCCTAATGAAAAACTGTTTTTT. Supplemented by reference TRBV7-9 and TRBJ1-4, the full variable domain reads DTGVSQNPRHKITKRGQNVTFRCDPISEHNRLYWYRQTLGQGPEFLTYFQNEAQLEKSRLLSDRFSAERPKGSFSTLEIQRTEQGDSAMYLCASSWAGPNEKLFFGSGTQLSVL.

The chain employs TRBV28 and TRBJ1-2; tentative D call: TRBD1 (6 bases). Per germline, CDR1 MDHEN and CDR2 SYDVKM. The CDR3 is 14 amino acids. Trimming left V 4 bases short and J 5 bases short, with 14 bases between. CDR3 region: CASSSGGTRYGYTF. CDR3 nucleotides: TGTGCCAGCAGTTCTGGAGGGACACGATATGGCTACACCTTC.